This T cell receptor (beta chain) was documented in a study of T cell responses to AZD1222 COVID-19 vaccine. This CDR3 contains 16 residues. V gave up 5 bases and J gave up 6 bases, with 21 bases separating them. Germline CDR1 is SEHNR and CDR2 is FQNEAQ (reference sequence). Only in-frame clones appear in the TCRdb table, and some are missing; sequencing was by immunoSEQ multiplex PCR. The repertoire holds 140,000 to 150,000 clones, with about 92% as singletons. This rearrangement joins TRBV7-9 to TRBJ2-3; TRBD2 might be the D (6 bases). This material consisted of peripheral blood, taken after recovery from COVID-19. The receptor was isolated from an adult who had recovered from COVID-19. CDR3 in DNA: TGTGCCAGCAGCCACCCGACTAGGTTTTCCTTCGATACGCAGTATTTT. Its protein product is CASSHPTRFSFDTQYF.